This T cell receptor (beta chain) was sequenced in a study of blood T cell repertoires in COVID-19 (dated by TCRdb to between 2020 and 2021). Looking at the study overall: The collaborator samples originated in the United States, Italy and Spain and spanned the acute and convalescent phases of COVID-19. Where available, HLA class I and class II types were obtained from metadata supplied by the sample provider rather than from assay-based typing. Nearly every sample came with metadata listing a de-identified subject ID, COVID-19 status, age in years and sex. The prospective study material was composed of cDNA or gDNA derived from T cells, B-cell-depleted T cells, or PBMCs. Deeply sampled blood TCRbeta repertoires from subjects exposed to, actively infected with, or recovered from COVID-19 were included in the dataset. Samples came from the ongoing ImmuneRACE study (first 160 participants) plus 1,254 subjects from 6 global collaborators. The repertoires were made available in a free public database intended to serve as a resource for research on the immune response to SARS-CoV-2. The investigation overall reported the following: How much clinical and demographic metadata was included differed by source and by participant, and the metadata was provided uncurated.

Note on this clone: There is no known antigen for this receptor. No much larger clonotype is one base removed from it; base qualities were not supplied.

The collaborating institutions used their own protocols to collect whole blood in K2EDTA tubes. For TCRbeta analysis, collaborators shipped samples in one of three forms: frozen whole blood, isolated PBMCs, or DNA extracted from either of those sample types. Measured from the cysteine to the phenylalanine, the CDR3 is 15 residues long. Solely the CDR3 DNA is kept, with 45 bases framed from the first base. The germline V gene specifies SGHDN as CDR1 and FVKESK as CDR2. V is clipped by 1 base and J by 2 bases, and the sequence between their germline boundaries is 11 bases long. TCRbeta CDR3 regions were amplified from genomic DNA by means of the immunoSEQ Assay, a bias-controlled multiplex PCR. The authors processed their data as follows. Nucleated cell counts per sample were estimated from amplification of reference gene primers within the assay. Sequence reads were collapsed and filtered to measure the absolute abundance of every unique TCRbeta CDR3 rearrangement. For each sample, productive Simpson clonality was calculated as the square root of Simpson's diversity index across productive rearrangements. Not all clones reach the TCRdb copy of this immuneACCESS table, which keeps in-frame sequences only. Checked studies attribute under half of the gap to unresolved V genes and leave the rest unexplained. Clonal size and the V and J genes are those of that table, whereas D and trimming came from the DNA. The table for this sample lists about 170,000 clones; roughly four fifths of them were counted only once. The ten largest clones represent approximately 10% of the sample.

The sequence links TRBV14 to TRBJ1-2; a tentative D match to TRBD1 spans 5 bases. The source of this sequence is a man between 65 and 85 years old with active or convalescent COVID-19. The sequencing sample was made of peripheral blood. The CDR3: CASSQGHAGNYGYTF. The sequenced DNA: TGTGCCAGCAGCCAAGGGCACGCAGGGAACTATGGCTACACCTTC.